This record covers a single T cell receptor (beta chain). The protocol was immunoSEQ multiplex PCR, while the TCRdb copy is restricted to in-frame clones and leaves out a portion. This sample has about 25,000 clones, with roughly 95% found just once. The CDR3 contains 11 residues. The V end lost 2 bases, the J end lost 5 bases, and 5 bases lay between the germline ends. Looked up from germline, CDR1 is SGHRS and CDR2 is YFSETQ. This sample was taken from a study of T cells in tuberculosis. This rearrangement joins TRBV5-1 to TRBJ2-7; D is ambiguous. Sequenced input: PBMCs. The clonotype comes from a donor under 30 with latent tuberculosis or without tuberculosis infection. The CDR3 DNA follows: TGCGCCAGCAGCTTTCCTGACGAGCAGTACTTC. It yields the protein CASSFPDEQYF. Based on the CDR3 plus reference TRBV5-1 and TRBJ2-7, the full variable domain is KAGVTQTPRYLIKTRGQQVTLSCSPISGHRSVSWYQQTPGQGLQFLFEYFSETQRNKGNFPGRFSGRQFSNSRSEMNVSTLELGDSALYLCASSFPDEQYFGPGTRLTVT.